This T cell receptor beta chain emerged from a study of blood T cell repertoires in COVID-19. About the research overall: Whether acute or convalescent, the COVID-19 samples came from the United States, Italy and Spain. The cDNA or gDNA used as material had been derived from T cells, B-cell-depleted T cells, or PBMCs.

Study processing details: How many nucleated cells were present was estimated from reference gene primer amplification. Repertoires were generated with immunoSEQ multiplex PCR, while TCRdb's copy carries only in-frame clones and drops some. V and J calls plus clone size are reproduced from that table; the DNA served to infer D and trimming. This table has around 270,000 clones, approximately 90% appearing once. Trimming at V came to 7 bases and at J to 5 bases, leaving 5 bases not matched to a gene. CDR1 and CDR2 from the germline V gene are KGHSH and LQKENI. The CDR3 totals 13 residues. This chain connects TRBV18 to TRBJ2-5, with TRBD1 matching 9 bases. The source is a man in his 60s who had recovered from COVID-19. The sequenced material came from peripheral blood. CDR3 region: CASYRQGVETQYF. CDR3 DNA sequence: TGTGCCAGCTACCGACAGGGGGTGGAGACCCAGTACTTC.